The clone carrying this T cell receptor (beta chain) showed up just once. Ages ranged from about 18 to 89 years, with residence in approximately 25 US areas. Resolution of symptoms, clearance, or two negative PCRs was present in recovered Cohort 3 donors. This specimen belongs to a study of blood T cell repertoires in COVID-19. Per the original methods: Using reference gene primer amplification, nucleated cell counts were estimated. Sequenced by immunoSEQ multiplex PCR; TCRdb stores in-frame clones only, minus some. V, J and clone size were drawn from that table, and D and trimming were deduced from the DNA. The table shows a few hundred thousand clones, with around 89% occurring only once. This sequence originates from a woman between 45 and 60 years old who had recovered from COVID-19. The sample consisted of PBMCs or T cells enriched from blood (not recorded which).

The CDR3 coding sequence is TGTGCAAGTCGCCCCCCAGGGACAGAAAGAGTCAATGAGCAGTTCTTC. Residues: CASRPPGTERVNEQFF. The rearrangement joins TRBV12-2 to TRBJ2-1; TRBD1, the D gene given by the table, was not confirmed from the DNA. TRBV12-2 is noted as a pseudogene. The CDR3 loop spans 16 amino acids.